These 10 T cell receptor beta chains were sequenced from one sample in a study of regulatory dendritic cells for organ transplantation. Their target antigens are unknown. Sorted T cells were CFSE-labeled and cultured more than 4 days with allogeneic regulatory or mature dendritic cells at 1:10. Data came from immunoSEQ multiplex PCR; TCRdb stores just in-frame clones and leaves some out. The sample carries about 10,000 clones, roughly 65% recorded once. Specimen: naive CD4+ T cells from blood cultured with dendritic cells. Specified subset: CD45RA+ naive T cells. The receptors come from a human donor in good health.

The chain couples TRBV29-1 to TRBJ2-2; 8 nucleotides match TRBD1. V lost 2 bases to trimming and J lost 6 bases; unmatched junction nucleotides: 5. CDR1 and CDR2 (germline): SQVTM, ANQGSEA. This CDR3 is 14 amino acids long. The CDR3 nucleotides are TGCAGCGTTGAAACGACAGGGGTCGCCGGGGAGCTGTTTTTT. Its protein product is CSVETTGVAGELFF.

The table lists this clone with a few counts. The chain links TRBV5-5 to TRBJ1-1, with TRBD1 as a possible D gene (5 bases). V was shortened by 6 bases and J by 1 base, with 16 bases between the two germline ends. CDR3 size: 15 residues. Germline V gene sequence: CDR1 SGHKS, CDR2 YYEKEE (reference sequence). In DNA form, the CDR3 reads TGTGCCAGCACCCAAGGGAGGGGTGCGAACACTGAAGCTTTCTTT. Translation: CASTQGRGANTEAFF.

This clone was seen only a few times. The chain joins TRBV7-9 to TRBJ2-7; D uncertain. Germline V gene data show CDR1 as SEHNR and CDR2 as FQNEAQ (reference sequence). The CDR3 has 13 amino acids. Deletions cut 1 base from V and 2 bases from J, with 6 bases between. In nucleotides, the CDR3 is TGTGCCAGCAGCTTAGATACAGCCTACGAGCAGTACTTC. This sequence encodes CASSLDTAYEQYF.

V is TRBV5-1 and J is TRBJ1-2; 8 bases are shared with TRBD1. The CDR3 runs 14 residues. The V gene end was trimmed by 0 bases and the J gene end by 4 bases; junction bases not matched to a gene: 2. The V gene's germline CDR1 is SGHRS and CDR2 YFSETQ. The CDR3 sequence is CASSLGGTGYGYTF. The DNA of the CDR3 is TGCGCCAGCAGCTTGGGGGGGACAGGCTATGGCTACACCTTC.

This clone came up a few times. The genes are TRBV21-1 and TRBJ1-6; the D segment call TRBD1 is taken from the table without a DNA check. TRBV21-1 is a pseudogene locus. This CDR3 region has 14 residues. The CDR3 reads CASSHRLQGSPLHF. CDR3 DNA: TGTGCCAGCAGCCACCGACTCCAGGGGTCACCCCTCCACTTT.

There are a few counts of this clone. The chain links TRBV5-6 to TRBJ1-2; D may be TRBD1 (6 bases). Germline CDR1 is SGHDT and CDR2 is YYEEEE. Between the trimmed V and J ends, which lost 3 bases and 1 base, there was a span of 13 bases. This CDR3 is 15 amino acids long. The CDR3 coding sequence is TGTGCCAGCAGCTCGTGGACAGCCCTTAACTATGGCTACACCTTC. Its protein product is CASSSWTALNYGYTF.

The chain recombines TRBV19 with TRBJ1-2, with TRBD1 matching over 9 bases. J gave up 3 bases and V 5 bases, and 7 bases lay outside the gene matches. CDR1 and CDR2 (germline): LNHDA, SQIVND (reference sequence). The CDR3 runs to 15 residues. CDR3 sequence: CASSVDRGAYYGYTF. The CDR3 region has the DNA TGTGCCAGTAGTGTGGACAGGGGCGCTTACTATGGCTACACCTTC.

V and J are TRBV9 and TRBJ2-1; a weak D match, TRBD1 (6 bases). Trimming shortened V by 0 bases and J by 0 bases, and 7 bases separated the two germline ends. The germline gives CDR1 SGDLS, CDR2 YYNGEE. The CDR3 is 15 residues long. The CDR3 sequence: CASSVEGGSYNEQFF. The CDR3 region has the DNA TGTGCCAGCAGCGTAGAAGGGGGCTCCTACAATGAGCAGTTCTTC.

The rearrangement links TRBV19 to TRBJ1-5; 8 positions agree with TRBD1. V was clipped by 3 bases and J by 0 bases; unmatched bases: 16. In germline, CDR1 is LNHDA, CDR2 SQIVND (reference sequence). CDR3 length: 20 amino acids. The CDR3 nucleotides are TGTGCCAGTAGTATCTCCCGGACAGGGAGGGGGCCGTATAGCAATCAGCCCCAGCATTTT. Translation gives CASSISRTGRGPYSNQPQHF.

V and J are TRBV6-6 and TRBJ1-1; no clear D gene. In germline, CDR1 is MNHNY, CDR2 SVGAGI (reference sequence). This CDR3 spans 12 amino acids. Trimming pared 1 base from V and 7 bases from J, leaving 7 bases between. The CDR3 DNA reads as TGTGCCAGCAGTTACTACAACTATGAAGCTTTCTTT. This encodes CASSYYNYEAFF.